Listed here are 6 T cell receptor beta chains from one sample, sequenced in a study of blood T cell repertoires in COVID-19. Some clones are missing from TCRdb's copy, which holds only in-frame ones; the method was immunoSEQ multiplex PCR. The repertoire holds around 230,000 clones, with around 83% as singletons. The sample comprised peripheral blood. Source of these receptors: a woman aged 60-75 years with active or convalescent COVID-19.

The CDR3 bases are TGTGCCAGCAGCTCCGGGACAGGGTTCTCCTACGAGCAGTACTTC. Its protein product is CASSSGTGFSYEQYF. The chain uses TRBV5-4 and TRBJ2-7; 9 positions match TRBD1. The CDR3 covers 15 residues. Trimming removed 3 bases from V and 0 bases from J; junction bases left unmatched: 4. The V gene's germline CDR1 is SGHNT and CDR2 YYREEE (reference sequence).

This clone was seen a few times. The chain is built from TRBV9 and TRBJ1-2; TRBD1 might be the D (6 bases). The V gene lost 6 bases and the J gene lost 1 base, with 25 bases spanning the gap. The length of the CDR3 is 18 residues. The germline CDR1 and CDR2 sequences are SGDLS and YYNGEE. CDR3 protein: CASTPWGAGREDNYGYTF. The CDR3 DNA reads TGTGCCAGCACCCCGTGGGGGGCAGGGAGGGAGGATAACTATGGCTACACCTTC.

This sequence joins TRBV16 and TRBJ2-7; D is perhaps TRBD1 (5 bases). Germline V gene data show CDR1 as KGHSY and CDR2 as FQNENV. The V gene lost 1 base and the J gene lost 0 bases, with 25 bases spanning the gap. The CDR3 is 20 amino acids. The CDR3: CASSQLGAGLPKVPSYEQYF. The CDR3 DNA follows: TGTGCCAGCAGCCAATTAGGGGCAGGGCTACCCAAGGTCCCCTCCTACGAGCAGTACTTC.

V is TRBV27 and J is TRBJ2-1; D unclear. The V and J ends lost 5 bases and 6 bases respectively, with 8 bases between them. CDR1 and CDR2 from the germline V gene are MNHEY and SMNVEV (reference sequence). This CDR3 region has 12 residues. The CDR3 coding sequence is TGTGCCAGCAGTCTAGGTCCCAATGAGCAGTTCTTC. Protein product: CASSLGPNEQFF.

The DNA of the CDR3 is TGTGCCAGCAGCTTAGGCCCCTTTTCTTCCCCAGGGTCCCTCCACTTT. Translation gives CASSLGPFSSPGSLHF. This chain links TRBV7-2 with TRBJ1-6; D perhaps matches TRBD1 (5 bases). The V end lost 1 base, the J end lost 14 bases, and 21 bases lay between the germline ends. This CDR3 is 16 amino acids long. The V gene's germline CDR1 is SGHTA and CDR2 FQGNSA.

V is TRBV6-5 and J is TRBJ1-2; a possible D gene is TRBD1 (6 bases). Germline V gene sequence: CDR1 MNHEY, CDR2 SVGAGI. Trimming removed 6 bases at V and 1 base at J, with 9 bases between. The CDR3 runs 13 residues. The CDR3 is CASRQGLNYGYTF. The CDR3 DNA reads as TGTGCCAGCAGGCAGGGGCTTAACTATGGCTACACCTTC.